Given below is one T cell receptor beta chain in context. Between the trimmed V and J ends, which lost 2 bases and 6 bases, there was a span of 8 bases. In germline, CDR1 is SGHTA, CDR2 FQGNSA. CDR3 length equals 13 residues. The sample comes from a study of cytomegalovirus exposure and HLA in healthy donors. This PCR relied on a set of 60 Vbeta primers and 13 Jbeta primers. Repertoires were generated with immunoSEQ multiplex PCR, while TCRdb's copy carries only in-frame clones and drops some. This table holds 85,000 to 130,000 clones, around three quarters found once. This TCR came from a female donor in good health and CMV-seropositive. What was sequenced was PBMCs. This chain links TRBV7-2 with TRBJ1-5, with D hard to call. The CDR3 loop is CASSLLSSQPQHF. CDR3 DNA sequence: TGTGCCAGCAGCTTATTATCGAGTCAGCCCCAGCATTTT.